The present T cell receptor beta chain was sequenced within a study of blood T cell repertoires in COVID-19. Study-level information: Acute and convalescent COVID-19 specimens originated in the United States, Italy and Spain. T cells, B-cell-depleted T cells, or PBMCs supplied cDNA or gDNA.

V was clipped by 4 bases and J by 1 base, with 14 bases between them. The germline gives CDR1 SGHVS, CDR2 FQNEAQ. The CDR3 loop spans 15 amino acids. Source study methods: Reference gene primer amplification gave nucleated cell count estimates. Here immunoSEQ multiplex PCR was the method, and the copy in TCRdb shows in-frame clones only, minus some. V, J and clone size are those of that table, while D and trimming were read from the DNA. The sample has about 260,000 clones, 83% seen once. The receptor was isolated from a woman aged 50 to 60 who had recovered from COVID-19. This chain joins TRBV7-8 and TRBJ2-7; the D gene is possibly TRBD1 (6 bases). The sample taken for sequencing was peripheral blood. DNA for the CDR3: TGTGCCAGCAGCTCGATCGGCCAGGGGTCCTACGAGCAGTACTTC. Its protein product is CASSSIGQGSYEQYF.